The TCR beta chain described here comes from a study of blood T cell repertoires in COVID-19 (dated by TCRdb to 2020 to 2021). Background for the entire study: The collaborator samples originated in the United States, Italy and Spain and spanned the acute and convalescent phases of COVID-19. The prospective study material was composed of cDNA or gDNA derived from T cells, B-cell-depleted T cells, or PBMCs. Deeply sampled blood TCRbeta repertoires from subjects exposed to, actively infected with, or recovered from COVID-19 were included in the dataset. The repertoires were released in a freely available public database intended as a resource for research on the immune response to SARS-CoV-2. Samples came from the ongoing ImmuneRACE study (first 160 participants) plus 1,254 subjects from 6 global collaborators. Nearly every sample came with metadata listing a de-identified subject ID, COVID-19 status, age in years and sex. Where HLA class I and class II types were available, the types were taken from metadata supplied by the sample provider, not from assay-based typing. The paper as a whole reports these results and caveats: How much clinical and demographic metadata was included differed by source and by participant, and the metadata was provided uncurated.

Whole blood was collected in K2EDTA tubes by collaborating institutions according to the institutions' own protocols. For TCRbeta analysis, collaborator samples were shipped as frozen whole blood, as isolated PBMCs, or as DNA extracted from either sample type. The immunoSEQ Assay, a bias-controlled multiplex PCR, was used to amplify TCRbeta CDR3 regions from genomic DNA. For the original study's pipeline: Nucleated cell counts per sample were estimated from amplification of reference gene primers within the assay. To quantify the absolute abundance of each unique TCRbeta CDR3 rearrangement, sequence reads were collapsed and filtered. Productive Simpson clonality was computed per sample as the square root of Simpson's diversity index over productive rearrangements. Here the immuneACCESS table is served through TCRdb, limited to in-frame sequences with V and J called. Missing clones are a known gap in these copies; in checked studies unresolved V genes cover under half, and the rest lacks a known reason. That table gives V, J and clone size, and the DNA gave D and trimming. Across this sample there are 64,000 or so clones, with about nine tenths seen only once. The ten largest account for roughly 1.5% of the sample.

CDR1 and CDR2 are drawn from the germline V gene: LGHNA, YNFKEQ. The CDR3 has 18 amino acids, counting the end cysteine and phenylalanine. Only the CDR3 DNA stays, 54 bases, in frame from base 1. Compared with germline, V lacks 5 bases and J lacks 2 bases; bases without a gene match: 7. This clone was found once. The antigen it binds to is not known. Base-call qualities are not available, and no considerably larger clone is one nucleotide away. The chain was built from TRBV4-2 and TRBJ2-3; 16 nucleotides in the junction match TRBD2. The material sequenced was peripheral blood. This TCR was recovered from a human donor in a cohort sampled during active COVID-19. CDR3 protein: CASSFLGTSGRDTDTQYF. The DNA sequence reads TGTGCCAGCAGCTTCCTTGGGACTAGCGGGAGGGACACAGATACGCAGTATTTT.